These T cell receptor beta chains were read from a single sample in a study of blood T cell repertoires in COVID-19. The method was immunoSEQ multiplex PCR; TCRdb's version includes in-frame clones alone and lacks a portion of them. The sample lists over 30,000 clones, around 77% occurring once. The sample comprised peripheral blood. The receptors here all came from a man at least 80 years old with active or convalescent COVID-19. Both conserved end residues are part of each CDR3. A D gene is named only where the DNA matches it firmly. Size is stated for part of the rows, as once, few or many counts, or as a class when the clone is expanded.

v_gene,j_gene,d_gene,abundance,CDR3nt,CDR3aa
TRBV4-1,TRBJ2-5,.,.,TGCGCCAGCAGCCAGAGGGAGACCCAGTACTTC,CASSQRETQYF
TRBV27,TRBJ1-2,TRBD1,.,TGTGCCAGCACCCGTCTGGGGACAGGAAGCCTTAACTATGGCTACACCTTC,CASTRLGTGSLNYGYTF
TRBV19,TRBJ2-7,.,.,TGTGCCAGTAGTGTGGACAGAGCAACCTACGAGCAGTACTTC,CASSVDRATYEQYF
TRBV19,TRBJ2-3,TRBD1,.,TGTGCCAGTAGTATCCGGACAGGGGACGGAGATACGCAGTATTTT,CASSIRTGDGDTQYF
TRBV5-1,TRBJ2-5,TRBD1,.,TGCGCCAGCAGCTTCACAGGGGGCAGATCGGAGACCCAGTACTTC,CASSFTGGRSETQYF
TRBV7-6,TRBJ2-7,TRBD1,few,TGTGCCAGCAGCTCCGGGACAGGGCCATACTACGAGCAGTACTTC,CASSSGTGPYYEQYF
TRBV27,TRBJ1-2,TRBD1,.,TGTGCCAGCCTCACAGGGGGCCTTGGCTACACCTTC,CASLTGGLGYTF
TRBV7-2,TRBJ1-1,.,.,TGTGCCAGCAGCGGTAGGACAGATAGGAACACTGAAGCTTTCTTT,CASSGRTDRNTEAFF
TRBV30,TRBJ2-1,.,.,TGTGCCTGGAGTGACGCCCCGGGGGTGAATGAGCAGTTCTTC,CAWSDAPGVNEQFF
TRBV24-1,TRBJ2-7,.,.,TGTGCCACCAGTGATTCGGCGCACTACTACGAGCAGTACTTC,CATSDSAHYYEQYF
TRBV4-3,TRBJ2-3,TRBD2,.,TGCGCCAGCAGCCAAGCAAGAGCGGGGGGGGGCACAGATACGCAGTATTTT,CASSQARAGGGTDTQYF
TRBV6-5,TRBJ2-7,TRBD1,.,TGTGCCAGCAGGTTGGACAGGAACTCCTACGAGCAGTACTTC,CASRLDRNSYEQYF
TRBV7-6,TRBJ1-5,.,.,TGTGCCAGCAGCTTATTTGGGCCCAGGGACAATCAGCCCCAGCATTTT,CASSLFGPRDNQPQHF
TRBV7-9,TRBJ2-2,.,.,TGTGCCAGCAGCCTTACAGGGCCCTCGGCTGGGGAGCTGTTTTTT,CASSLTGPSAGELFF
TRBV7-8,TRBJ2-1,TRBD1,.,TGTGCCAGCAGCTTAGGGGGACAGGGGCAGTTCTTC,CASSLGGQGQFF
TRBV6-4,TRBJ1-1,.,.,TGTGCCAGCAGCGAGGATGGCAGCACTGAAGCTTTCTTT,CASSEDGSTEAFF
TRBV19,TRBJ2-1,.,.,TGTGCCAGTAGTATCTCTTACAATGAGCAGTTCTTC,CASSISYNEQFF